This TCR beta chain is from a study of shared T cell receptors in the human thymus. TCRdb's table, derived via immunoSEQ multiplex PCR, lists solely in-frame clones and lacks some. The table records over 60,000 clones, around 96% of them present only once. V was cut by 6 bases and J by 4 bases, with 18 bases left in between. CDR1 is MNHEY, CDR2 SVGAGI, per germline. The CDR3 loop spans 15 amino acids. The sample taken for sequencing was thymocytes. This clonotype was obtained from a human donor. V gene TRBV6-5 combines with J gene TRBJ1-2; no clear D. CDR3 sequence reads: CASSQAFGVPYGYTF. The CDR3 DNA reads as TGTGCCAGCAGCCAAGCATTCGGTGTACCCTATGGCTACACCTTC.